This TCR beta chain was documented in a study of T cell responses to AZD1222 COVID-19 vaccine. Study-wide context: Pooling covered second doses at about 4 or about 12 weeks.

After removal of 3 bases from V and 6 bases from J, the junction contained 5 bases not matched to a gene. Germline V gene lookup returns CDR1 MNHEY and CDR2 SMNVEV (reference sequence). The CDR3 loop spans 15 amino acids. Details on this clone: Its antigen remains unknown.

Assay used: immunoSEQ multiplex PCR; TCRdb lists only in-frame clones, some missing. The sample holds tens of thousands of clones, roughly 90% seen once. Study conclusions and caveats: Just a handful of people given AZD1222 tested seropositive at baseline. Donors, mostly white British, included more females; clonal diversity was possibly underestimated.

Sequences were derived from peripheral blood, sampled on day 0 of AZD1222 vaccination. The chain carries TRBV27 and TRBJ2-1, with TRBD2 matching 10 bases. The clonotype was recovered from an adult in good health. The CDR3 nucleotides are TGTGCCAGCAGTTTCCTAGCGGGAGTCATCAATGAGCAGTTCTTC. Encoded protein: CASSFLAGVINEQFF.